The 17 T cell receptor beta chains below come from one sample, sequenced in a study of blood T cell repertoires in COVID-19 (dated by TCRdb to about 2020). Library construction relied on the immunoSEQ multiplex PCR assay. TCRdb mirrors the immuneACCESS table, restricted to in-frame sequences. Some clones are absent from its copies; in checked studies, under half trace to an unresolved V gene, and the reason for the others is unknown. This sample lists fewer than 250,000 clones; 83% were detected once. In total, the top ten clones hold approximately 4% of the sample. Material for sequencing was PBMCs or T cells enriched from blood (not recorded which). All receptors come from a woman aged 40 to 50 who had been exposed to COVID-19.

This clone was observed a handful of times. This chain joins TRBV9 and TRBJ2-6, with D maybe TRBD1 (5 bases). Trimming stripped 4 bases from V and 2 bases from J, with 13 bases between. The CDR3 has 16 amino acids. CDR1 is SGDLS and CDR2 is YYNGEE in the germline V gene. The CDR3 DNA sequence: TGTGCCAGCAGCCCCAGGGCCGTGACTGGGGCCAACGTCCTGACTTTC. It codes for CASSPRAVTGANVLTF.

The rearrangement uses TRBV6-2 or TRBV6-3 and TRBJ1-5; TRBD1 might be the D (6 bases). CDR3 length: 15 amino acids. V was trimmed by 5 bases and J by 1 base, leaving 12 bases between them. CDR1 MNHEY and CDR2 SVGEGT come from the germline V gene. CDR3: CASSQGLGSNQPQHF. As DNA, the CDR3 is TGTGCCAGCAGTCAGGGGTTGGGGAGCAATCAGCCCCAGCATTTT.

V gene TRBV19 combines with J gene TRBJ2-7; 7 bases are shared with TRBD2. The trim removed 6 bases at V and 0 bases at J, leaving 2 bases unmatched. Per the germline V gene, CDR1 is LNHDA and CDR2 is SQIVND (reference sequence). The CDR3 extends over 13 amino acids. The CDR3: CASRSGTSYEQYF. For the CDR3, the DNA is TGTGCCAGTAGAAGCGGGACCTCCTACGAGCAGTACTTC.

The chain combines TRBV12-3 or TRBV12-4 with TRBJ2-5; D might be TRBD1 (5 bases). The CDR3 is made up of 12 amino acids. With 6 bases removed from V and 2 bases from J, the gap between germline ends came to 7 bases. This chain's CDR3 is CASRDIQETQYF. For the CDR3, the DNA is TGTGCCAGCAGGGACATACAAGAGACCCAGTACTTC.

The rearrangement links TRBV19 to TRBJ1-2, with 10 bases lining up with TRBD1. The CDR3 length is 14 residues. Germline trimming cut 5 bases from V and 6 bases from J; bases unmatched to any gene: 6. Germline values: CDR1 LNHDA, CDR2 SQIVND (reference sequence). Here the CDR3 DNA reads TGTGCCAGTAGTGACCTGGGACAGGGGAATGGCTACACCTTC. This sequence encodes CASSDLGQGNGYTF. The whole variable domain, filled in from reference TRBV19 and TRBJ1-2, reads DGGITQSPKYLFRKEGQNVTLSCEQNLNHDAMYWYRQDPGQGLRLIYYSQIVNDFQKGDIAEGYSVSREKKESFPLTVTSAQKNPTAFYLCASSDLGQGNGYTFGSGTRLTVV.

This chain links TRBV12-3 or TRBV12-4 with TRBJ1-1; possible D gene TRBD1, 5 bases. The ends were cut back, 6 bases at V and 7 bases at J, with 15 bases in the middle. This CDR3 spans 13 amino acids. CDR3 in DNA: TGTGCCAGCAGCCCCCAAGGGAGGGGTGAAGCTTTCTTT. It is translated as CASSPQGRGEAFF.

CDR3 amino acids: CASRRTGVGNTIYF. The DNA for the CDR3 is TGTGCCAGCAGACGGACAGGGGTAGGAAACACCATATATTTT. The V gene is TRBV3-1 (or the pseudogene TRBV3-2), the J gene TRBJ1-3, with TRBD1 matching 9 bases. CDR1 is LGHDT and CDR2 is YNNKEL in the germline V gene (reference sequence). V lost 6 bases, J lost 4 bases, and 4 bases stayed unmatched. This CDR3 region has 14 residues.

CDR3 sequence: CASRPIPGNTIYF. The CDR3 nucleotides read TGTGCCAGCCGTCCTATTCCTGGAAACACCATATATTTT. The J gene is TRBJ1-3, the V gene TRBV6-5; D not resolved. V shed 8 bases and J shed 2 bases, with 10 bases lying between them. CDR1 MNHEY and CDR2 SVGAGI come from the germline V gene. The CDR3 runs to 13 residues.

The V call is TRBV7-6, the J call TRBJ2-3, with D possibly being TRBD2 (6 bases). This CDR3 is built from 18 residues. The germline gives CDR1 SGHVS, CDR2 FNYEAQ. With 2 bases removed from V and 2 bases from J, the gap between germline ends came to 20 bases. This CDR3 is CASSLKGVAGSPTDTQYF. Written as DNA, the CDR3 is TGTGCCAGCAGCTTAAAGGGCGTCGCGGGGTCCCCCACAGATACGCAGTATTTT.

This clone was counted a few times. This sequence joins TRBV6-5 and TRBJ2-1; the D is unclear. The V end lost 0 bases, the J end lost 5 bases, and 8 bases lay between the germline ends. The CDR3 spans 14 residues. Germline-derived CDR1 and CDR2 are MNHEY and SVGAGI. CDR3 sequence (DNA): TGTGCCAGCAGTTACTCGGTCAGAAACAATGAGCAGTTCTTC. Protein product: CASSYSVRNNEQFF.

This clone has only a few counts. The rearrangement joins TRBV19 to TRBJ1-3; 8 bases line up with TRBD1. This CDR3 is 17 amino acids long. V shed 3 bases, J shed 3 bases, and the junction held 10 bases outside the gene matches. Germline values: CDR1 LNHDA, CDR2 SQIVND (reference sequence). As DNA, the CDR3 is TGTGCCAGTAGTATCCGTGCAGGGGGCAACAGTGGAAACACCATATATTTT. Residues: CASSIRAGGNSGNTIYF.

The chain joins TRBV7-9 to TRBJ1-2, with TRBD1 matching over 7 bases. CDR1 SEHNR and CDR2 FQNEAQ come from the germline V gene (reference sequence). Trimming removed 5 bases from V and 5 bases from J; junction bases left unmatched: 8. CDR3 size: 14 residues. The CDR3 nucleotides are TGTGCCAGCAGCCCCGACAGGGCCCAGTATGGCTACACCTTC. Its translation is CASSPDRAQYGYTF.

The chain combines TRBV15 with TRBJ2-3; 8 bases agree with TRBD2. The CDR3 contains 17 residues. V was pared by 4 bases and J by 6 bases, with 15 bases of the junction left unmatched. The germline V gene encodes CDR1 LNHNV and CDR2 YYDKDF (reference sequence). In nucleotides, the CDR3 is TGTGCCACCAGCATTGAAACCGGAGCGGGGGCCAGGGATACGCAGTATTTT. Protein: CATSIETGAGARDTQYF.

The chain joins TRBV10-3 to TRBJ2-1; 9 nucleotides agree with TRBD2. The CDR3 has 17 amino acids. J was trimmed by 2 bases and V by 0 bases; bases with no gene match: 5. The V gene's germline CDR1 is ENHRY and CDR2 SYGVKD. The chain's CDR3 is CAISESPGLAPYNEQFF. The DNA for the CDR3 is TGTGCCATCAGTGAGTCACCGGGACTAGCCCCCTACAATGAGCAGTTCTTC.

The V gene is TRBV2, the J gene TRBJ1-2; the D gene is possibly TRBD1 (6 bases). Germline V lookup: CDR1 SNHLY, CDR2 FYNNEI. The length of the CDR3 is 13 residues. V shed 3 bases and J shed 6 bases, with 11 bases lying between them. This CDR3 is CASSETGWDGYTF. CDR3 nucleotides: TGTGCCAGCAGTGAGACAGGCTGGGATGGCTACACCTTC.

In DNA form, the CDR3 reads TGTGCCAGCAGCCAAGAAGGAGTTAGAGCTTTCTTT. This codes for CASSQEGVRAFF. The chain links TRBV3-1 (or the pseudogene TRBV3-2) to TRBJ1-1; D is ambiguous. The length of the CDR3 is 12 residues. V was trimmed by 0 bases and J by 10 bases, leaving 9 bases between them. Germline CDR1 reads LGHDT; CDR2 reads YNNKEL (reference sequence).

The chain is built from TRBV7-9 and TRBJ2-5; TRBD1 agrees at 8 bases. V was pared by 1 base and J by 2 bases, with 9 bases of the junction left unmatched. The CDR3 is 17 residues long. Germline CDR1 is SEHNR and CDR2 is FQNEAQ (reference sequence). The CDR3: CASSLVKGRGLQETQYF. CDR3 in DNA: TGTGCCAGCAGCTTAGTGAAGGGCAGGGGGCTACAAGAGACCCAGTACTTC.